One sample yielded the 4 T cell receptor beta chains listed below, sequenced in a study of T cell clonality in common variable immunodeficiency. The protocol was immunoSEQ multiplex PCR, while the TCRdb copy is restricted to in-frame clones and leaves out a portion. In total the sample includes about 52,000 clones, none of them seen once. Material for sequencing was peripheral blood mononuclear cells. Receptors originate from a person aged 18 to 70 in good health.

This clone was recorded many times. The read ends 3 residues early relative to the CDR3; the germline J gene fills the gap. The V and J genes are TRBV7-6 and TRBJ1-2, with 10 bases identical to TRBD1. The germline V gene encodes CDR1 SGHVS and CDR2 FNYEAQ. The CDR3 loop spans 15 amino acids. V lost 2 bases to trimming and J lost 4 bases; unmatched junction nucleotides: 4. CDR3 sequence reads: CASSLRQGAVYGYTF. Partial CDR3 DNA: TGTGCCAGCAGCTTAAGACAGGGGGCTGTCTATGGC.

This clone occurred many times. The missing CDR3 end, 3 residues past where the read stops, is filled in from the germline J gene. The V call is TRBV19, the J call TRBJ1-2, with 10 nucleotides matching TRBD1. The CDR3 has 13 residues. V was pared by 6 bases and J by 4 bases, with 2 bases of the junction left unmatched. The germline CDR1 and CDR2 sequences are LNHDA and SQIVND (reference sequence). CDR3 DNA (partial): TGTGCCAGTAGGGACAGGGGGACCTATGGC. Translation: CASRDRGTYG. The whole CDR3 reads CASRDRGTYGYTF.

There are many counts of this clone. CDR3 sequence: CASRRTGDPGYTF. CDR3 bases read: TGTGCCAGCAGGAGGACAGGGGATCCTGGC. The chain links TRBV2 to TRBJ1-2, with 9 bases identical to TRBD1. The read stops 3 residues short of the end of the CDR3; the missing end is completed from the germline J gene. The CDR3 is 13 amino acids. The trim removed 6 bases at V and 7 bases at J, leaving 6 bases unmatched. CDR1 is SNHLY, CDR2 FYNNEI, per germline.

CDR3 bases read: TGTGCCAGTAGTACAGGTCCTGGTCAGGGCAATCAGCCG. Protein: CASSTGPGQGNQP. The full CDR3 protein is CASSTGPGQGNQPQYF. The chain carries TRBV19 and TRBJ2-3; possibly TRBD1 for D (5 bases). The observed sequence ends 3 residues before the CDR3 terminus, with the missing tail filled in from the germline J gene. CDR1 is LNHDA and CDR2 is SQIVND in the germline V gene (reference sequence). The CDR3 spans 16 residues.